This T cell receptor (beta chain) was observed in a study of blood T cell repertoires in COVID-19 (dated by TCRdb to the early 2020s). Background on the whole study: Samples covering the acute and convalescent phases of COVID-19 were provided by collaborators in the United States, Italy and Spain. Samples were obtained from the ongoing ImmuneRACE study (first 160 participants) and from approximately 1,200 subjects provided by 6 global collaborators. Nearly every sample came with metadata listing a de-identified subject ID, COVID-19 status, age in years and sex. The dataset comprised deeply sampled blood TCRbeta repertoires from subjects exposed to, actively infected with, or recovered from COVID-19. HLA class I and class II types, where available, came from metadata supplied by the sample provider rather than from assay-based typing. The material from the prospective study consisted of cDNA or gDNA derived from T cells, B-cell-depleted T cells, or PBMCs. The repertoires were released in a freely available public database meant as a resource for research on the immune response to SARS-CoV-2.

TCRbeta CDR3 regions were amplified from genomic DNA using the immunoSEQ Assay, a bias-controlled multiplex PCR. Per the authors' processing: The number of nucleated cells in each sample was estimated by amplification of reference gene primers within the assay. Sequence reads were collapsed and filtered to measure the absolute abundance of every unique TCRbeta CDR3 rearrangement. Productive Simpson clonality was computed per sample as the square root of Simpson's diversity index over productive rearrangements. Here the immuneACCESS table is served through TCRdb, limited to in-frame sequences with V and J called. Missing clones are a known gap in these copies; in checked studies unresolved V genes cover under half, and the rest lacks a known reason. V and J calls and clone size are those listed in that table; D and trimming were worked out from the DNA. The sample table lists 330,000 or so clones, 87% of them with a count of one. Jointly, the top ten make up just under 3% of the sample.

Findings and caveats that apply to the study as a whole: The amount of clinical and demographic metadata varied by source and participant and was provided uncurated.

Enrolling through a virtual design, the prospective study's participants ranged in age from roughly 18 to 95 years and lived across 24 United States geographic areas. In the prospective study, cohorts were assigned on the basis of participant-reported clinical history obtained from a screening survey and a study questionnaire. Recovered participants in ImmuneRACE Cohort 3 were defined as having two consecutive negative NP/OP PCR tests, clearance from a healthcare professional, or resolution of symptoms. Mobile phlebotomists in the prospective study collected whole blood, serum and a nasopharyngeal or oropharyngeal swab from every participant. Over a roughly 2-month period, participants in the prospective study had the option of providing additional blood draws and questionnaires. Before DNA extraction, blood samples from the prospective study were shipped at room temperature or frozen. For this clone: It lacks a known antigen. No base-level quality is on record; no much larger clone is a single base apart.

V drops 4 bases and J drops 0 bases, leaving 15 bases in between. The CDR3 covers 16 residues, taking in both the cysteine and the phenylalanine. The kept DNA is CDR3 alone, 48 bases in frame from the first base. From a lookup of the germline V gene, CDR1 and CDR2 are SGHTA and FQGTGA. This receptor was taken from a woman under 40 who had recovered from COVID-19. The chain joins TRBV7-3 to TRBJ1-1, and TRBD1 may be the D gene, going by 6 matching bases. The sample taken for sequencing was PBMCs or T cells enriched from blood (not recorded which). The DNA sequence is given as TGTGCCAGCAGCTCCCAAGGACAGCTAATGAACACTGAAGCTTTCTTT. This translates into CASSSQGQLMNTEAFF.